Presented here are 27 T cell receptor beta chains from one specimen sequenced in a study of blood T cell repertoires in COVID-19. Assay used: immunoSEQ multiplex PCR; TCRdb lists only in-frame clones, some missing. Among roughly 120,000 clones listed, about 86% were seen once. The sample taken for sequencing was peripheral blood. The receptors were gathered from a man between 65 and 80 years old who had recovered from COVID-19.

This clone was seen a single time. CDR3 loop: CASSPTSGIGGEQFF. CDR3 nucleotides: TGTGCCAGTAGCCCTACTAGCGGGATTGGGGGTGAGCAGTTCTTC. The chain joins TRBV19 to TRBJ2-1; 10 bases fit TRBD2. With 6 bases clipped from V and 9 bases from J, the junction kept 11 bases outside the gene matches. The CDR3 loop spans 15 amino acids. Germline loops: CDR1 LNHDA, CDR2 SQIVND (reference sequence).

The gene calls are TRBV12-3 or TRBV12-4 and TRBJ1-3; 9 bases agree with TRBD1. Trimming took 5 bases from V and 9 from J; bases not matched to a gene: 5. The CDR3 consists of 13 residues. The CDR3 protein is CASSPGQGSTIYF. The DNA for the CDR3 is TGTGCCAGCAGTCCCGGACAGGGGAGCACCATATATTTT.

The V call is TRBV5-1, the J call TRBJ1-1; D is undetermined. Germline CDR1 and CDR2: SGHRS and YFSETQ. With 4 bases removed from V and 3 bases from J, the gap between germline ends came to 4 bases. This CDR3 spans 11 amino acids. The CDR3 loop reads CASSRDTEAFF. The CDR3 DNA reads TGCGCCAGCAGCCGGGACACTGAAGCTTTCTTT.

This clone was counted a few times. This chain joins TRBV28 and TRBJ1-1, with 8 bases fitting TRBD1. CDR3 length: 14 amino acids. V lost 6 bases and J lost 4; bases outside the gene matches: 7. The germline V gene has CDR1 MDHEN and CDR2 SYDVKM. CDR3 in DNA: TGTGCCAGCAGGCCGGACAGGGATGCCACTGAAGCTTTCTTT. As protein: CASRPDRDATEAFF. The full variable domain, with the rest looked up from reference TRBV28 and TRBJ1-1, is DVKVTQSSRYLVKRTGEKVFLECVQDMDHENMFWYRQDPGLGLRLIYFSYDVKMKEKGDIPEGYSVSREKKERFSLILESASTNQTSMYLCASRPDRDATEAFFGQGTRLTVV.

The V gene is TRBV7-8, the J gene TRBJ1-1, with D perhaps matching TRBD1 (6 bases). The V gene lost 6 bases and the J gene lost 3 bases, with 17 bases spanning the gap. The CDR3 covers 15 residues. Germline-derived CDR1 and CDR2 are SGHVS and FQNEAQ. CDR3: CASRRNRVMDTEAFF. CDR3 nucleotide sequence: TGTGCCAGCAGACGTAACAGGGTAATGGACACTGAAGCTTTCTTT.

CDR3 in amino acids: CASSLRGGQDYEQYF. DNA of the CDR3: TGTGCCAGCAGCTTACGCGGCGGACAAGACTACGAGCAGTACTTC. The chain uses TRBV11-1 and TRBJ2-7, with a possible D match to TRBD1 (5 bases). This CDR3 is built from 15 residues. The germline V gene encodes CDR1 SGHAT and CDR2 FQDESV (reference sequence). V lost 2 bases, J lost 3 bases, and 14 bases lay in between.

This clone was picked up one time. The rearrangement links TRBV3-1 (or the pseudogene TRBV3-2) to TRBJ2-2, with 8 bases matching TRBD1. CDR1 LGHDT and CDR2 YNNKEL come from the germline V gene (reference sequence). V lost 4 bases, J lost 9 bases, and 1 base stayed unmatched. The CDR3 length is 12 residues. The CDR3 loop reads CASSRDRRELFF. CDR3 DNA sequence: TGTGCCAGCAGCCGGGACAGGCGGGAGCTGTTTTTT.

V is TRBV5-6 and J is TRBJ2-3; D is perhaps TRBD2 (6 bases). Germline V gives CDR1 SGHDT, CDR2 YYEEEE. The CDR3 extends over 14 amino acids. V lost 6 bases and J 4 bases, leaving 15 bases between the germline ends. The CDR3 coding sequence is TGTGCCAGCACCCCCCTTGGAGGGTCAGATACGCAGTATTTT. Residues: CASTPLGGSDTQYF. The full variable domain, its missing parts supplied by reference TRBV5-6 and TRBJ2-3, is DAGVTQSPTHLIKTRGQQVTLRCSPKSGHDTVSWYQQALGQGPQFIFQYYEEEERQRGNFPDRFSGHQFPNYSSELNVNALLLGDSALYLCASTPLGGSDTQYFGPGTRLTVL.

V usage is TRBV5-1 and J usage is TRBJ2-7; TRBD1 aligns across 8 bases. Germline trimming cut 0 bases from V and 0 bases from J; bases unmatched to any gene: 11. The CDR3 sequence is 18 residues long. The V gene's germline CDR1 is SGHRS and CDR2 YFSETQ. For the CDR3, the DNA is TGCGCCAGCAGCTTGGAGGGACAGGTCCTCGTAAGCTCCTACGAGCAGTACTTC. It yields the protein CASSLEGQVLVSSYEQYF.

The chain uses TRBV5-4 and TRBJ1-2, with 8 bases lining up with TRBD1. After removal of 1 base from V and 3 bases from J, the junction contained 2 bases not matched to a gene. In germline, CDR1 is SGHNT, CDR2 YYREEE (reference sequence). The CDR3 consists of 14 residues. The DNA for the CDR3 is TGTGCCAGCAGCTTGCAGGACAGGGACTATGGCTACACCTTC. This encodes CASSLQDRDYGYTF.

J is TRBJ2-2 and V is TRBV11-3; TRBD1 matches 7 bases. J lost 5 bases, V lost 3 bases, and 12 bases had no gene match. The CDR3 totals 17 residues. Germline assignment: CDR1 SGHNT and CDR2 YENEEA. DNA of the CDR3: TGTGCCAGCAGCTTCGAGTACGGGACAGCAAGTACCGGGGAGCTGTTTTTT. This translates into CASSFEYGTASTGELFF.

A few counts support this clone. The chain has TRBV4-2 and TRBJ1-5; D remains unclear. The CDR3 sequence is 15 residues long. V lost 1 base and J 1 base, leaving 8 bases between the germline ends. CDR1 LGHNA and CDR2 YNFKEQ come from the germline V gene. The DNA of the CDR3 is TGTGCCAGCAGCCAAGTTGCGGGGAGCAATCAGCCCCAGCATTTT. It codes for CASSQVAGSNQPQHF.

CDR3 sequence (DNA): TGTGCCAGCAGCCCCTTTGCGGGAGTTCTCAACAATGAGCAGTTCTTC. This codes for CASSPFAGVLNNEQFF. The gene calls are TRBV3-1 (or the pseudogene TRBV3-2) and TRBJ2-1, with TRBD2 matching over 7 bases. Germline CDR1 is LGHDT and CDR2 is YNNKEL (reference sequence). The length of the CDR3 is 16 residues. V trimming: 4 bases; J trimming: 5 bases; junction bases outside the gene matches: 11.

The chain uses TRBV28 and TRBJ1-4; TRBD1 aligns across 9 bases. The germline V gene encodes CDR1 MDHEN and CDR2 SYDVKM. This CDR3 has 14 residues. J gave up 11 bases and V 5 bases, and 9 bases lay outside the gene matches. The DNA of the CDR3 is TGTGCCAGCAGTATGCCCGGGACAGGGTTGAAACTGTTTTTT. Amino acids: CASSMPGTGLKLFF. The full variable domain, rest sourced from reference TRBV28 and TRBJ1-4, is DVKVTQSSRYLVKRTGEKVFLECVQDMDHENMFWYRQDPGLGLRLIYFSYDVKMKEKGDIPEGYSVSREKKERFSLILESASTNQTSMYLCASSMPGTGLKLFFGSGTQLSVL.

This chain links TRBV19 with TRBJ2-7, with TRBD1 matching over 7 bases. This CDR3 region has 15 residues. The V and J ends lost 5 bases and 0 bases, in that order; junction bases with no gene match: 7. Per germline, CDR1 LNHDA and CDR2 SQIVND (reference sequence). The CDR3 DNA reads TGTGCCAGTAGTGCCTCGGACAGGAGCTCCTACGAGCAGTACTTC. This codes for CASSASDRSSYEQYF.

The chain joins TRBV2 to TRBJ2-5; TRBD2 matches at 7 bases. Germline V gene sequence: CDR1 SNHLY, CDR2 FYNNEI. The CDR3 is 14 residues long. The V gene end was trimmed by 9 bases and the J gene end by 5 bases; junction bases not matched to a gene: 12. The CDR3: CASSREAGGETQYF. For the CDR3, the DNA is TGTGCCAGTTCCCGGGAGGCTGGGGGGGAGACCCAGTACTTC.

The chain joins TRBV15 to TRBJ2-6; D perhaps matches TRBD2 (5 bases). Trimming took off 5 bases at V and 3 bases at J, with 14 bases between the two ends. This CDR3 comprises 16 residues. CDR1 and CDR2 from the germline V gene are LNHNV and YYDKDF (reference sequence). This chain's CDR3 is CATSYLGGGGANVLTF. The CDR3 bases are TGTGCCACCAGCTACCTCGGAGGAGGTGGGGCCAACGTCCTGACTTTC.

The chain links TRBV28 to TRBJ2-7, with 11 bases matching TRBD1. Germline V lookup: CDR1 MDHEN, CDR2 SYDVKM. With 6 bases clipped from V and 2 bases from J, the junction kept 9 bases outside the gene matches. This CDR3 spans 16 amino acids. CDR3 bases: TGTGCCAGCAGCCCCTCCCCGGGACAGGGGGCCTACGAGCAGTACTTC. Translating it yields CASSPSPGQGAYEQYF.

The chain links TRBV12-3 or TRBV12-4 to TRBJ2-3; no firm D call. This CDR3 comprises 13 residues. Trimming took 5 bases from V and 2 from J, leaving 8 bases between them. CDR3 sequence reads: CASSPVFTDTQYF. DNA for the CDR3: TGTGCCAGCAGTCCCGTGTTCACAGATACGCAGTATTTT.

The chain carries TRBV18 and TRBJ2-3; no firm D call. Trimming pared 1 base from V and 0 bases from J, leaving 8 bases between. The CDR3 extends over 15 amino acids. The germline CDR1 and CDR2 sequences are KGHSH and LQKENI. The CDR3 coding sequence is TGTGCCAGCTCACCACTAGCCGGGAGCACAGATACGCAGTATTTT. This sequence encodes CASSPLAGSTDTQYF.

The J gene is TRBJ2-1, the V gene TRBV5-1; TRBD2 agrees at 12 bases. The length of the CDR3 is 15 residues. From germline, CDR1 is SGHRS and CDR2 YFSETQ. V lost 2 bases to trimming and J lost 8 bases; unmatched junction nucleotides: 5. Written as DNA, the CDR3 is TGCGCCAGCAGCTTAGCTAGCGGGAGGGGGCATGAGCAGTTCTTC. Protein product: CASSLASGRGHEQFF.

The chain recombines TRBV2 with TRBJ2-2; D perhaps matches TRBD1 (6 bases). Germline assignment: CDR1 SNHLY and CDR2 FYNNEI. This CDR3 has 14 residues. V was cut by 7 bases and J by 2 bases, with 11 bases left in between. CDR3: CASNQDRNTGELFF. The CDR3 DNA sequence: TGTGCCAGCAATCAGGACAGAAACACCGGGGAGCTGTTTTTT.

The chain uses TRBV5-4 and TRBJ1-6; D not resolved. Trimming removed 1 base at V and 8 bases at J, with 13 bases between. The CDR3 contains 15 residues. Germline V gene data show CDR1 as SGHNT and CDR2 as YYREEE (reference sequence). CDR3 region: CASSLTPGGYSPLHF. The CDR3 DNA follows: TGTGCCAGCAGCTTGACACCGGGTGGTTATTCACCCCTCCACTTT.

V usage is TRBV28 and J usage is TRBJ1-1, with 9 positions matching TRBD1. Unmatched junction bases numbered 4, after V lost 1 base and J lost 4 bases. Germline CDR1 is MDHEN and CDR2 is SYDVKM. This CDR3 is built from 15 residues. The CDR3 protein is CASSLYRGRGTEAFF. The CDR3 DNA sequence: TGTGCCAGCAGTTTATACAGGGGGCGCGGCACTGAAGCTTTCTTT.

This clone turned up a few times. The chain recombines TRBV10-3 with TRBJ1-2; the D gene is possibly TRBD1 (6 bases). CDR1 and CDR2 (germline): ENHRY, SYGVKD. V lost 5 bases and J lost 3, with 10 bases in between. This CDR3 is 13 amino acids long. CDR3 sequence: CAISHREDYGYTF. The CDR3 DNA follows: TGTGCCATCAGTCACAGGGAAGACTATGGCTACACCTTC.

The CDR3 here is CASSLSVSGNYEQYF. The DNA for the CDR3 is TGTGCCAGCAGTTTATCGGTTAGCGGGAACTACGAGCAGTACTTC. V is TRBV28 and J is TRBJ2-7; 8 nucleotides match TRBD2. Germline values: CDR1 MDHEN, CDR2 SYDVKM. Trimming removed 1 base from V and 3 bases from J; junction bases left unmatched: 5. The CDR3 spans 15 residues.

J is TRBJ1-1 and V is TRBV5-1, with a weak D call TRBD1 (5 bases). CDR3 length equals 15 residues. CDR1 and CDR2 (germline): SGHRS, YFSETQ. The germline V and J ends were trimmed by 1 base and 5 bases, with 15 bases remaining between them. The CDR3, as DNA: TGCGCCAGCAGCTTGAGGGAGGGACCCGGAACTGAAGCTTTCTTT. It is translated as CASSLREGPGTEAFF.